This record concerns one T cell receptor (beta chain) sequence. TCRdb recomputed calls from the RT-PCR reads with MiXCR, one row per CDR3 protein. Among 800,000 to 1,000,000 distinct CDR3 sequences listed, roughly 18% were seen once. The data are from a study of patients and donors after allogeneic stem cell transplantation. Deletions cut 10 bases from V and 4 bases from J, with 15 bases between. The CDR3 is made up of 13 amino acids. Germline lookup yields CDR1 SGHVS and CDR2 FQNEAQ. Sequenced material: blood, either unsorted or a sorted T cell fraction (not recorded which). This clonotype was sampled from a human donor who was either an allogeneic HSCT recipient or a stem cell or donor lymphocyte infusion donor (not recorded which). It is not recorded whose cells these are; they may come from a transplant donor. The J gene is TRBJ2-3, the V gene TRBV7-8; no clear D gene. In DNA form, the CDR3 reads TGTGCCAAGTCCGAACGATTTTCAGATACGCAGTATTTT. Its protein product is CAKSERFSDTQYF.